This T cell receptor beta chain was captured in a study of T cells in Graves' hyperthyroidism and ophthalmopathy. Notes on the study in general: Most clonotypes that expanded in the thyroid above 0.001 also showed up in blood. In the analysis, a 13 V-J model separated ophthalmopathy from stable hyperthyroidism.

Germline V lookup: CDR1 SEHNR, CDR2 FQNEAQ (reference sequence). The CDR3 extends over 15 amino acids. Uncontrolled infection, other autoimmune disease, pregnancy or lactation disqualified patients from enrolment. Amplified TCR beta CDR3 regions derived from RNA transcripts. The study used the HTBI primer set for a first-round RT-PCR of the TCR CDR3. TCRdb redid the calling of the multiplex PCR reads with MiXCR, one entry per CDR3 protein. Among 500,000 to 600,000 distinct CDR3 sequences listed, 40% to 55% were seen once. With respect to this clonotype: Its antigen remains unknown. The junction and the germline gene differ at one end; a read error may be behind it.

The chain couples TRBV7-9 to TRBJ1-6; a weak D match, TRBD1 (5 bases). The TCR originated in an adult woman with Graves' disease, either hyperthyroidism or ophthalmopathy (not recorded which). The sample comprised peripheral blood or thyroid tissue (not recorded which). CDR3 loop: CASSRGTGENSPLHF. The CDR3 DNA reads as TGCGCCAGCAGTCGAGGGACCGGAGAGAATTCACCCCTCCACTTT.